The clone carrying this TCR beta chain has more than one count but fewer than ten. The record originates from a study of blood T cells in healthy people across ages. A second PCR, run for roughly 7 to 11 cycles, used a sample-barcoded 5' primer plus a J-beta primer mix. Each CDR3 protein is one row after TCRdb ran MiXCR on the 5' RACE reads. The sample has 650,000 to 950,000 distinct CDR3 sequences, 40% to 50% seen once. Trimming took 7 bases from V and 4 from J; bases not matched to a gene: 5. Per germline, CDR1 WSHSY and CDR2 SAAADI. The CDR3 has 14 amino acids. Every sample had a minimum of 6 million PBMCs isolated.

Sequenced: blood. The clonotype originates from a man aged 60-69 years in good health. V is TRBV10-2 and J is TRBJ2-3; 10 bases align to TRBD1. CDR3 nucleotide sequence: TGCGCCAGCAAGGACAGGGGGGGTGCAGATACGCAGTATTTT. This gives the protein CASKDRGGADTQYF.